The 21 T cell receptor beta chains given below trace back to one sample, sequenced in a study of blood T cell repertoires in COVID-19. Sequencing was performed with immunoSEQ multiplex PCR; in TCRdb, only in-frame clones are kept and a portion is missing. Of under 250,000 clones listed, approximately 86% are singletons. The sequenced sample consisted of peripheral blood. Every receptor here comes from a human donor in a cohort sampled during active COVID-19.

The chain uses TRBV27 and TRBJ1-2, with no clear D. Germline loops: CDR1 MNHEY, CDR2 SMNVEV (reference sequence). Between the trimmed V and J ends, which lost 4 bases and 4 bases, there was a span of 10 bases. CDR3 length equals 13 residues. CDR3 sequence: CASSSLVSYGYTF. Here the CDR3 DNA reads TGTGCCAGCAGTTCCCTTGTTAGCTATGGCTACACCTTC.

This chain links TRBV5-6 with TRBJ1-2; D may be TRBD1 (5 bases). The CDR3 contains 16 residues. V gave up 4 bases and J gave up 0 bases, with 16 bases separating them. Germline V gives CDR1 SGHDT, CDR2 YYEEEE. The CDR3 loop is CASSMPRVGANYGYTF. The CDR3, as DNA: TGTGCCAGCAGCATGCCTCGGGTAGGGGCTAACTATGGCTACACCTTC.

This clone was observed a few times. The rearrangement joins TRBV5-5 to TRBJ2-1; D remains ambiguous. From germline, CDR1 is SGHKS and CDR2 YYEKEE (reference sequence). This CDR3 has 15 amino acids. Trimming removed 5 bases at V and 2 bases at J, with 14 bases between. The CDR3 loop reads CASSSQANPYNEQFF. DNA of the CDR3: TGTGCCAGCAGTTCCCAGGCCAACCCCTACAATGAGCAGTTCTTC.

The gene calls are TRBV6-6 and TRBJ2-2; tentative D call: TRBD1 (6 bases). V was trimmed by 6 bases and J by 0 bases, leaving 14 bases between them. This CDR3 region has 16 residues. CDR1 and CDR2 from the germline V gene are MNHNY and SVGAGI (reference sequence). The CDR3 coding sequence is TGTGCCAGCAGGGGCTTGGACAGTTCGAACACCGGGGAGCTGTTTTTT. It yields the protein CASRGLDSSNTGELFF.

The chain couples TRBV6-6 to TRBJ1-5; the D is unclear. The CDR3 has 12 residues. Germline CDR1 is MNHNY and CDR2 is SVGAGI (reference sequence). V was shortened by 2 bases and J by 5 bases, with 4 bases between the two germline ends. The CDR3 DNA is TGTGCCAGCAGTTACGAGGATCAGCCCCAGCATTTT. This codes for CASSYEDQPQHF.

The V call is TRBV28, the J call TRBJ1-6; no definite D call. V shed 5 bases and J shed 7 bases, with 3 bases lying between them. CDR1 and CDR2 (germline): MDHEN, SYDVKM. The CDR3 is 11 residues long. The CDR3 loop reads CASSTNSPLHF. CDR3 nucleotides: TGTGCCAGCAGTACAAATTCACCCCTCCACTTT.

The CDR3 loop reads CASSTGASGRGAGELFF. The CDR3 nucleotides are TGTGCCAGCAGTACAGGGGCTAGCGGGAGGGGGGCCGGGGAGCTGTTTTTT. The J gene is TRBJ2-2, the V gene TRBV27, with 12 positions matching TRBD2. Germline assignment: CDR1 MNHEY and CDR2 SMNVEV (reference sequence). The CDR3 runs 17 residues. V was pared by 5 bases and J by 6 bases, with 10 bases of the junction left unmatched.

The chain is built from TRBV9 and TRBJ1-4; D is perhaps TRBD1 (5 bases). The CDR3 consists of 16 residues. Per germline, CDR1 SGDLS and CDR2 YYNGEE. The V and J ends lost 3 bases and 1 base respectively, with 13 bases between them. Here the CDR3 DNA reads TGTGCCAGCAGCGCGGGAGGGGCCTTAACTAATGAAAAACTGTTTTTT. This codes for CASSAGGALTNEKLFF.

The chain has TRBV5-1 and TRBJ1-4, with TRBD1 matching 8 bases. The ends lost 3 bases at V and 3 bases at J; junction bases unmatched: 4. CDR3 length: 15 amino acids. Germline V lookup: CDR1 SGHRS, CDR2 YFSETQ. The CDR3 sequence is CASSSGQGSNEKLFF. The DNA for the CDR3 is TGCGCCAGCAGCTCCGGACAGGGTTCTAATGAAAAACTGTTTTTT.

Points on this clone: The same CDR3 also results from other DNA sequences found in this sample. This chain joins TRBV5-4 and TRBJ2-2, with TRBD1 as a possible D gene (6 bases). Trimming stripped 1 base from V and 6 bases from J, with 7 bases between. CDR1 is SGHNT and CDR2 is YYREEE in the germline V gene (reference sequence). The CDR3 is made up of 13 amino acids. The CDR3 loop reads CASSLQGPGELFF. CDR3 in DNA: TGTGCCAGCAGCTTGCAGGGGCCCGGGGAGCTGTTTTTT. Full variable domain (rest looked up from reference TRBV5-4 and TRBJ2-2): ETGVTQSPTHLIKTRGQQVTLRCSSQSGHNTVSWYQQALGQGPQFIFQYYREEENGRGNFPPRFSGLQFPNYSSELNVNALELDDSALYLCASSLQGPGELFFGEGSRLTVL.

The chain recombines TRBV5-1 with TRBJ2-5; TRBD1 matches 10 bases. The V gene's germline CDR1 is SGHRS and CDR2 YFSETQ. J lost 5 bases, V lost 7 bases, and 8 bases had no gene match. This CDR3 has 14 amino acids. The CDR3 is CASRSTGGVETQYF. Written as DNA, the CDR3 is TGCGCCAGCCGATCGACAGGGGGCGTCGAGACCCAGTACTTC. Full variable domain (remainder filled in from reference TRBV5-1 and TRBJ2-5): KAGVTQTPRYLIKTRGQQVTLSCSPISGHRSVSWYQQTPGQGLQFLFEYFSETQRNKGNFPGRFSGRQFSNSRSEMNVSTLELGDSALYLCASRSTGGVETQYFGPGTRLLVL.

CDR3 protein: CASSRQISGNTIYF. CDR3 coding DNA: TGTGCCAGCAGTCGACAGATCTCTGGAAACACCATATATTTT. This chain joins TRBV6-6 and TRBJ1-3; a weak D match, TRBD1 (5 bases). Germline V gives CDR1 MNHNY, CDR2 SVGAGI (reference sequence). The CDR3 is 14 residues long. V was pared by 5 bases and J by 0 bases, with 8 bases between.

This sequence joins TRBV10-1 and TRBJ1-2; perhaps TRBD1 as D (6 bases). This CDR3 contains 13 residues. Germline V gene data show CDR1 as WNHNN and CDR2 as SYGVQD (reference sequence). V was pared by 2 bases and J by 5 bases, with 9 bases between. The CDR3 coding sequence is TGCGCCAGCAGTGAGAACCAGGGGTATGGCTACACCTTC. Its protein is CASSENQGYGYTF.

This clone was detected only once. The sample carries other DNA sequences with the same CDR3. The chain links TRBV4-1 to TRBJ1-1; 12 positions agree with TRBD1. The ends lost 3 bases at V and 1 base at J; junction bases unmatched: 0. CDR3 length equals 15 residues. Germline CDR1 MGHRA, CDR2 YSYEKL. DNA of the CDR3: TGCGCCAGCAGCCAGGGACAGGGGGCGAACACTGAAGCTTTCTTT. Protein product: CASSQGQGANTEAFF.

The genes are TRBV18 and TRBJ1-5; possible D gene TRBD1, 6 bases. The germline CDR1 and CDR2 sequences are KGHSH and LQKENI. V shed 3 bases and J shed 7 bases, with 22 bases lying between them. This CDR3 comprises 17 residues. CDR3 DNA sequence: TGTGCCAGCTCACCCCCGGGTTTTGGGGGGGCAGGGCAGCCCCAGCATTTT. Translated: CASSPPGFGGAGQPQHF.

This chain connects TRBV11-2 to TRBJ2-7; TRBD2 matches 8 bases. This CDR3 spans 15 amino acids. Germline lookup yields CDR1 SGHAT and CDR2 FQNNGV. Trimming took 6 bases from V and 0 from J; bases not matched to a gene: 7. CDR3 coding DNA: TGTGCCAGCAGACGTCTAGCGGGCCTCTCCTACGAGCAGTACTTC. It translates to CASRRLAGLSYEQYF.

V usage is TRBV9 and J usage is TRBJ2-1; maybe TRBD2 (5 bases). The CDR3 is 15 amino acids. Deletions cut 1 base from V and 3 bases from J, with 11 bases between. From germline, CDR1 is SGDLS and CDR2 YYNGEE. The CDR3 region is CASSVSSGSYNEQFF. The DNA for the CDR3 is TGTGCCAGCAGCGTATCATCGGGGAGCTACAATGAGCAGTTCTTC.

The CDR3: CAISGQGSLGTEAFF. Here the CDR3 DNA reads TGTGCCATCAGTGGACAGGGGAGTTTGGGCACTGAAGCTTTCTTT. The chain links TRBV10-3 to TRBJ1-1; 8 bases are shared with TRBD1. The germline V gene encodes CDR1 ENHRY and CDR2 SYGVKD. Trimming removed 4 bases from V and 4 bases from J; junction bases left unmatched: 8. This CDR3 has 15 amino acids.

CDR3 sequence reads: CASSQVGRAAGELFF. CDR3 coding DNA: TGTGCCAGCAGCCAAGTAGGGAGGGCGGCCGGGGAGCTGTTTTTT. V usage is TRBV3-1 (or the pseudogene TRBV3-2) and J usage is TRBJ2-2; TRBD2 matches at 7 bases. Germline V gene sequence: CDR1 LGHDT, CDR2 YNNKEL (reference sequence). With V trimmed by 1 base and J by 6 bases, 5 bases remained unmatched. The CDR3 covers 15 residues.

The chain joins TRBV29-1 to TRBJ2-6; D is ambiguous. In germline, CDR1 is SQVTM, CDR2 ANQGSEA. The CDR3 is 13 residues long. The V end lost 8 bases, the J end lost 3 bases, and 11 bases lay between the germline ends. CDR3 nucleotide sequence: TGCAGCTCCGTTTTTGTTGGGGCCAACGTCCTGACTTTC. This translates into CSSVFVGANVLTF.

This clone was counted at least ten times. The chain uses TRBV6-5 and TRBJ1-5; no definite D call. The CDR3 loop spans 14 amino acids. V lost 6 bases, J lost 7 bases, and 16 bases lay in between. CDR1 is MNHEY and CDR2 is SVGAGI in the germline V gene. Written as DNA, the CDR3 is TGTGCCAGCAGCCCATCGAACGGGAACCAGCCCCAGCATTTT. This translates into CASSPSNGNQPQHF.